One sample yielded the 8 T cell receptor beta chains listed below, sequenced in a study of regulatory T cells in long-lasting Graves disease. CDR3 regions were amplified by Arm-PCR using iRepertoire HTBI primers to build TCR beta libraries. A single record per CDR3 protein comes from TCRdb applying MiXCR to the multiplex PCR reads. The sample consists of around 230,000 distinct CDR3 sequences, about a sixth of them appearing once. Time point of the sample: newly diagnosed GD, antithyroid drugs for less than 3 months. PBMCs were the source of the RNA used for TCR sequencing. Sequences were derived from peripheral blood mononuclear cells (PBMCs), sampled at new diagnosis, from a patient treated with antithyroid drugs. The receptor source for this set is a female donor with Graves disease.

This clonotype has at least ten counts. The rearrangement uses TRBV30 and TRBJ1-2; possible D gene TRBD1, 6 bases. The germline gives CDR1 GTSNPN, CDR2 SVGIG (reference sequence). Trimming removed 3 bases from V and 6 bases from J, with 17 bases in between. The CDR3 has 14 residues. Here the CDR3 reads CAWSPTGQGNGYTF. The CDR3 coding sequence is TGTGCCTGGAGCCCTACCGGCCAGGGGAATGGCTACACCTTC.

This clonotype has ten or more counts. The V and J genes are TRBV19 and TRBJ2-3; 8 nucleotides align to TRBD2. Trimming cost V 3 bases and J 2 bases; bases outside gene matches: 4. Germline V gives CDR1 LNHDA, CDR2 SQIVND (reference sequence). The CDR3 consists of 15 residues. For the CDR3, the DNA is TGTGCCAGTAGTATTGCAGCGGGAGTCACAGATACGCAGTATTTT. Protein: CASSIAAGVTDTQYF.

This clonotype was observed at least ten times. The J gene is TRBJ2-7, the V gene TRBV28; 11 bases line up with TRBD2. Germline CDR1 reads MDHEN; CDR2 reads SYDVKM. The trim removed 8 bases at V and 4 bases at J, leaving 4 bases unmatched. This CDR3 contains 13 residues. The CDR3 coding sequence is TGTGCCAGCGGGACTAGCGGAAATTACGAGCAGTACTTC. This encodes CASGTSGNYEQYF.

At least ten counts were recorded for this clonotype. This rearrangement joins TRBV11-2 to TRBJ2-3, with 7 nucleotides matching TRBD2. V was pared by 1 base and J by 1 base, with 5 bases of the junction left unmatched. The CDR3 runs to 16 residues. In germline, CDR1 is SGHAT, CDR2 FQNNGV. CDR3 loop: CASSLARERGTDTQYF. CDR3 DNA sequence: TGTGCCAGCAGCTTAGCGCGGGAGAGGGGCACAGATACGCAGTATTTT.

The chain recombines TRBV10-2 with TRBJ1-4; D remains unclear. The V gene lost 0 bases and the J gene lost 0 bases, with 5 bases spanning the gap. Germline loops: CDR1 WSHSY, CDR2 SAAADI. The CDR3 totals 15 residues. The CDR3 DNA reads as TGCGCCAGCAGTGAGTCGTGGGCAACTAATGAAAAACTGTTTTTT. This sequence encodes CASSESWATNEKLFF.

The chain has TRBV2 and TRBJ2-2; weak D call: TRBD1 (5 bases). There are 15 residues in the CDR3. Per the germline V gene, CDR1 is SNHLY and CDR2 is FYNNEI. V shed 7 bases and J shed 4 bases, with 16 bases lying between them. This CDR3 is CASKVQGQITGELFF. The CDR3 DNA reads TGTGCCAGCAAGGTCCAGGGCCAAATCACCGGGGAGCTGTTTTTT.

This clonotype showed up many times. The V call is TRBV3-1, the J call TRBJ2-5, with D unclear. The germline V gene encodes CDR1 LGHDT and CDR2 YNNKEL (reference sequence). Deletions cut 4 bases from V and 2 bases from J, with 11 bases between. CDR3 length: 14 residues. The CDR3 DNA reads TGTGCCAGCAGCCTATTCGACGGGCAAGAGACCCAGTACTTC. Amino acid sequence: CASSLFDGQETQYF.

This clonotype was detected once. One base away lies a much larger clone, so this may be a sequencing read error. The chain carries TRBV20-1 and TRBJ1-2, with TRBD1 matching over 7 bases. V trimming: 3 bases; J trimming: 1 base; junction bases outside the gene matches: 11. The CDR3 has 16 amino acids. From germline, CDR1 is DFQATT and CDR2 SNEGSKA (reference sequence). CDR3 DNA sequence: TGCAGTGCTAGTCCGGTTGGGACAGCGAATAACTATGGCTACACCTTC. This codes for CSASPVGTANNYGYTF.